This T cell receptor beta chain emerged from a study of identifying expanded T cells in peripheral blood. Sequencing was performed with immunoSEQ multiplex PCR; in TCRdb, only in-frame clones are kept and a portion is missing. The data show 95,000 to 100,000 clones, with around nine tenths seen just once and roughly a sixth held by the top ten. About this clone itself: The antigen remains undetermined.

Healthy donors had no documented immune events, such as infections, while sampled. Study results and caveats: Technical replicates showed around 1.3 changed clones; approximately 2 weeks 15 to 20; four weeks 19. Clone count variance between roughly 2-week samples rose with total template count.

The CDR3 loop spans 13 amino acids. CDR1 is MNHNS and CDR2 is SASEGT in the germline V gene. Trimming took off 4 bases at V and 6 bases at J, with 12 bases between the two ends. The rearrangement joins TRBV6-1 to TRBJ1-1; D gene unclear. Sequenced material: blood. This sequence originates from a person aged 18 to 75 in good health. CDR3 protein: CASSAWALSEAFF. The DNA of the CDR3 is TGTGCCAGCAGTGCCTGGGCCCTGTCTGAAGCTTTCTTT.